This T cell receptor beta chain is drawn from a study of T cell responses to AZD1222 COVID-19 vaccine. The overall study: Doses given second, at about 4 or about 12 weeks, were pooled.

Points on this clone: What it binds is not known.

CDR3 length: 15 amino acids. Germline V CDR1 and CDR2: SGHRS, YFSETQ. J gave up 3 bases and V 3 bases, and 7 bases lay outside the gene matches. Study results and limitations: At baseline, seropositivity was found in only a handful of AZD1222 recipients. A rise in Spike-specific TCR breadth and depth followed two AZD1222 doses. Of spike-specific TCRs, nearly half reportedly target regions left unmutated in variants.

Repertoires were generated with immunoSEQ multiplex PCR, while TCRdb's copy carries only in-frame clones and drops some. The sample yields around 130,000 clones, 70% to 90% seen once. The chain combines TRBV5-1 with TRBJ1-1, with 8 bases fitting TRBD1. The sequences come from peripheral blood, collected on day 0 of AZD1222 vaccination. This receptor was obtained from an adult in good health. This CDR3 is CASSSDRGGDTEAFF. CDR3 in DNA: TGCGCCAGCAGCTCAGACAGGGGAGGGGACACTGAAGCTTTCTTT.